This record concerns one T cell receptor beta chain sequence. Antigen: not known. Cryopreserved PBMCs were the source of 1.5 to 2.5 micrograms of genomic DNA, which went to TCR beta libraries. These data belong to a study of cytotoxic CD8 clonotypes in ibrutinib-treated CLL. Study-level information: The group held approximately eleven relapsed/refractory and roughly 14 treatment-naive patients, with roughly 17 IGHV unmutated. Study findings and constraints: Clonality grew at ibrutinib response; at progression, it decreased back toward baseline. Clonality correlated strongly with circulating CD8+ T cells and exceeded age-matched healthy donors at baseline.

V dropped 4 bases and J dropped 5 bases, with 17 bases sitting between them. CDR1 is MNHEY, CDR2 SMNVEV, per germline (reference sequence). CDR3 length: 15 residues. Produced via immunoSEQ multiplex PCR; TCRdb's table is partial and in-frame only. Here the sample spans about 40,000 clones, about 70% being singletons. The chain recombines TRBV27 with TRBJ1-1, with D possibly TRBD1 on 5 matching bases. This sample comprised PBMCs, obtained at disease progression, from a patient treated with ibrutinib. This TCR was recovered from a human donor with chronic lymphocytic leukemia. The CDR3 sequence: CASSSGGTGRTEAFF. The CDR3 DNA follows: TGTGCCAGCAGTTCTGGGGGGACGGGGAGGACTGAAGCTTTCTTT.